A selection of T cell receptor beta chains follows, all from one sample in a study of cytomegalovirus exposure and HLA in healthy donors. The data were produced by immunoSEQ multiplex PCR, yet TCRdb's version contains in-frame clones alone and is incomplete. The sample contains 200,000 to 250,000 clones, around nine tenths of which appear only once. The sample comprised PBMCs. These TCRs come from a woman aged 18-29 years in good health and CMV-seropositive. The conserved cysteine and the conserved F or W are not part of the CDR3 here. A D gene is named only where the DNA matches it firmly.

ASSLDRGGGPSF TRBJ2-1 TRBV27 TRBD2
ASSNTRYNEQF TRBJ2-1 TRBV2 .
ASSVNRVGSNEKLF TRBJ1-4 TRBV2 .
ASSWDRAGVTQY TRBJ2-5 TRBV2 TRBD2
ASSSIGAGLQETQY TRBJ2-5 TRBV28 .
ASSQGAGGFTDTQY TRBJ2-3 TRBV11-2 TRBD2
ASSLGGQGGRGEQY TRBJ2-7 TRBV7-9 TRBD1
ASSERVLGRVITGELF TRBJ2-2 TRBV6-1 .
AGGGFSNTEAF TRBJ1-1 TRBV28 .
ASSSTEAGVNEKLF TRBJ1-4 TRBV7-9 .
ASSFDRANTEAF TRBJ1-1 TRBV5-1 TRBD1
ASSEIRGAQY TRBJ2-3 TRBV27 .
ASSAEAGIFGYT TRBJ1-2 TRBV5-6 .
ASSESQGSYEQY TRBJ2-7 TRBV10-1 .
ASSLGWRELF TRBJ1-4 TRBV28 .
ASSLALAASQETQY TRBJ2-5 TRBV7-6 .
ASSFRGGYGYT TRBJ1-2 TRBV5-6 .
ASRLDSGLAGQETQY TRBJ2-5 TRBV5-4 TRBD2
ASSPSGTASNYGYT TRBJ1-2 TRBV19 TRBD1
SAQTGLVKF TRBJ2-1 TRBV20-1 TRBD2
ASSSGLGRELF TRBJ1-4 TRBV11-2 .
ASSRDTTNGAQH TRBJ1-5 TRBV27 .
ATRGRGRIYEQY TRBJ2-7 TRBV27 TRBD2
ASSLAFRASNEQY TRBJ2-7 TRBV11-2 .
ASSQAWGRMTGELF TRBJ2-2 TRBV4-1 .
SVEVYGRGTRPNYGYT TRBJ1-2 TRBV29-1 .
ASSPRQGKDLGQF TRBJ2-1 TRBV9 TRBD1
ASSDTESNNEQF TRBJ2-1 TRBV10-1 .
ASSVEFYRDTQY TRBJ2-5 TRBV9 .
ASSYFPLTYEQY TRBJ2-7 TRBV6-6 .
ASSVAGGPISYNEQF TRBJ2-1 TRBV9 TRBD2
ASSLGREEIYNEQF TRBJ2-1 TRBV5-8 TRBD2
ASSPGLAGGPGTGELF TRBJ2-2 TRBV5-1 TRBD2
ASSLAGSYEQY TRBJ2-7 TRBV5-1 .
ASSVNRDRAIYGYT TRBJ1-2 TRBV9 TRBD1
ASSQVKESEAF TRBJ1-1 TRBV4-1 .
ASSLGESYGYT TRBJ1-2 TRBV7-3 .
ATKAGGEGYEQY TRBJ2-7 TRBV27 TRBD2
ASSEGTSKNEQF TRBJ2-1 TRBV6-1 TRBD2
ASSFSNQPQH TRBJ1-5 TRBV28 .
ASSPGLAGGRDTQY TRBJ2-3 TRBV7-7 TRBD2
ASSTGREVTDTQY TRBJ2-3 TRBV5-4 TRBD2